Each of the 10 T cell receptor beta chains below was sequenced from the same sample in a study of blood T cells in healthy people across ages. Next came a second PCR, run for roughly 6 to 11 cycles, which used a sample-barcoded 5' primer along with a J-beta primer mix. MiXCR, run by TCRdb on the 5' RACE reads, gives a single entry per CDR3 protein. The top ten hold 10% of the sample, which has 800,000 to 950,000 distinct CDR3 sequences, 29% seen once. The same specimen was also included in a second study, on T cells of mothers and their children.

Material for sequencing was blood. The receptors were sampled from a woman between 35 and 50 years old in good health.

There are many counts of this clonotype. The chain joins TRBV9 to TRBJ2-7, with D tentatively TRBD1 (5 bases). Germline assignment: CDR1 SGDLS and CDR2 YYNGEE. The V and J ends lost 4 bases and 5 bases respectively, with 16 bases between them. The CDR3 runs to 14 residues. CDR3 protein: CASSLDRLSDEQYF. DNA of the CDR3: TGTGCCAGCAGCCTAGACAGACTCTCGGACGAGCAGTACTTC.

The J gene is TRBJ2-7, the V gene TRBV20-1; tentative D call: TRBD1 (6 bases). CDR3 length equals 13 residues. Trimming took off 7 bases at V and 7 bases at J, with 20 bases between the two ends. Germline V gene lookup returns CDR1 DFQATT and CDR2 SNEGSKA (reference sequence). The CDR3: CSVLDRTAWEQYF. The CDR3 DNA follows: TGCAGTGTCTTAGACAGGACCGCTTGGGAGCAGTACTTC.

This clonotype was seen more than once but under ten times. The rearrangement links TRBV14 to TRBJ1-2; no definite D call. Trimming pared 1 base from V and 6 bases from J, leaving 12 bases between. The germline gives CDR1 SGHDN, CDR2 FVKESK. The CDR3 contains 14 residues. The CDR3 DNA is TGTGCCAGCAGCCAAGTAGTGGACCCAAATGGCTACACCTTC. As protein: CASSQVVDPNGYTF.

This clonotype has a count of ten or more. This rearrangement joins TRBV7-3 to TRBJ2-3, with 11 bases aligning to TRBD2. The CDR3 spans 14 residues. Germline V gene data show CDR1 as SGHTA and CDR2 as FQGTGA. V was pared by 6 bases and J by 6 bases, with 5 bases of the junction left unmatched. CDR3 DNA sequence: TGTGCCAGCAGTTTGGGGACTAGCGGCGATACGCAGTATTTT. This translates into CASSLGTSGDTQYF. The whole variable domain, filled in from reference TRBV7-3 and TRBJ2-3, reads GAGVSQTPSNKVTEKGKYVELRCDPISGHTALYWYRQSLGQGPEFLIYFQGTGAADDSGLPNDRFFAVRPEGSVSTLKIQRTERGDSAVYLCASSLGTSGDTQYFGPGTRLTVL.

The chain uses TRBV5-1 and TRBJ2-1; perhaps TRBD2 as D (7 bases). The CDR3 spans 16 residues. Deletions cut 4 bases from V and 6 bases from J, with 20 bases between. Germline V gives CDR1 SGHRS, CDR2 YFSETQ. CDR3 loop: CASSLGGGARSNEQFF. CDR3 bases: TGCGCCAGCAGCCTCGGAGGGGGGGCCCGGAGCAATGAGCAGTTCTTC.

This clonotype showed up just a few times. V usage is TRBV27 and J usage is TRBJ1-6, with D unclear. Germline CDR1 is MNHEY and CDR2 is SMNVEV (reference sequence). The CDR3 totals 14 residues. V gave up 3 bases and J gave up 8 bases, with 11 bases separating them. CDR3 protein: CASSFRREDSPLHF. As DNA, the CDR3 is TGTGCCAGCAGTTTTCGTAGGGAGGATTCACCCCTCCACTTT.

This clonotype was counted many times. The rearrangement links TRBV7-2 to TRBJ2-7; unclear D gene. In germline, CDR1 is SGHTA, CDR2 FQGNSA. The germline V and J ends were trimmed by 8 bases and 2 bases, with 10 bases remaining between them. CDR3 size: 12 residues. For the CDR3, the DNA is TGTGCCAGCTCCCCGGACGCCTACGAGCAGTACTTC. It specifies CASSPDAYEQYF. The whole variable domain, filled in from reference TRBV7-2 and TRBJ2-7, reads GAGVSQSPSNKVTEKGKDVELRCDPISGHTALYWYRQSLGQGLEFLIYFQGNSAPDKSGLPSDRFSAERTGGSVSTLTIQRTQQEDSAVYLCASSPDAYEQYFGPGTRLTVT.

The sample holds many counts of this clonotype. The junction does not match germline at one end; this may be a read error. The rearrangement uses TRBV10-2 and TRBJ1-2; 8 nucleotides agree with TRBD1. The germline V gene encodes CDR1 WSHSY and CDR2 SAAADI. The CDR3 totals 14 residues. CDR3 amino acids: CASRGQGGNYGYTF. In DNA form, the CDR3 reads TGTGCCAGCAGAGGACAGGGAGGGAACTATGGCTACACCTTC.

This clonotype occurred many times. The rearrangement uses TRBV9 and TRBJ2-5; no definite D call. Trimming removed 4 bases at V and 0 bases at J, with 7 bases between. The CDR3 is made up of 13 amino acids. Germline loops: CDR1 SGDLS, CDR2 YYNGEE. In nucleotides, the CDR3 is TGTGCCAGCAGCAAAGACAACCAAGAGACCCAGTACTTC. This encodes CASSKDNQETQYF.

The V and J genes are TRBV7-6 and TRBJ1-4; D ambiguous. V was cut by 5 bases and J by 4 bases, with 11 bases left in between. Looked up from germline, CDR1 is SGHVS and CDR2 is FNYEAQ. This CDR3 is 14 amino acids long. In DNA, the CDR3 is TGTGCCAGCAGCCCAGGCGGCGATAATGAAAAACTGTTTTTT. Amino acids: CASSPGGDNEKLFF.